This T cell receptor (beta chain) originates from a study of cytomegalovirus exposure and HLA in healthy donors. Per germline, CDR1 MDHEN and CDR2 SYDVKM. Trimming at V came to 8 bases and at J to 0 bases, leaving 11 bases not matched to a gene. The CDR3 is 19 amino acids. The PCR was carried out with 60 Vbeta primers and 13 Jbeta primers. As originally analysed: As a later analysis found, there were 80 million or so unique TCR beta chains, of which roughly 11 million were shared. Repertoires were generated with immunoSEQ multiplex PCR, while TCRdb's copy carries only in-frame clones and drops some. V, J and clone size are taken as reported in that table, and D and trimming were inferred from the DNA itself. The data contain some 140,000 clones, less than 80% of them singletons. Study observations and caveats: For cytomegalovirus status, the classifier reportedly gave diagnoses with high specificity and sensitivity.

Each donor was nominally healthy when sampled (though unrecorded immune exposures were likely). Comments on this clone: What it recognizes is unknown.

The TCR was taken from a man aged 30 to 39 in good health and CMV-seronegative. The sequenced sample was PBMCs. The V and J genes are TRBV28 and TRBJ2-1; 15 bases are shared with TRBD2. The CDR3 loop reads CASPSPGTSGGFSYNEQFF. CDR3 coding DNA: TGTGCCAGCCCCTCTCCCGGGACTAGCGGGGGGTTCTCCTACAATGAGCAGTTCTTC.